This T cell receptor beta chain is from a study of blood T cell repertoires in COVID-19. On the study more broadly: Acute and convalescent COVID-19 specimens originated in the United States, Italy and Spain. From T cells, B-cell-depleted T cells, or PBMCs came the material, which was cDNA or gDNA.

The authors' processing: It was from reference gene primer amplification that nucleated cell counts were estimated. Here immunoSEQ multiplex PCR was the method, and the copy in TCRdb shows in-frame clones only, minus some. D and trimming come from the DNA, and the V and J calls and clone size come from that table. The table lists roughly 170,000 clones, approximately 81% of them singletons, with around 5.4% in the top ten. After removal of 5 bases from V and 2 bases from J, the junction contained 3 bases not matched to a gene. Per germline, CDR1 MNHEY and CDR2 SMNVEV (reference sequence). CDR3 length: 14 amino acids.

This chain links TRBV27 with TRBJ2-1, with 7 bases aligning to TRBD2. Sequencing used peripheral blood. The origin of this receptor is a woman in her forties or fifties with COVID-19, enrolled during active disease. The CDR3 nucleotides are TGTGCCAGCAGTCTTGGGGGGGCCTACAATGAGCAGTTCTTC. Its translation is CASSLGGAYNEQFF.